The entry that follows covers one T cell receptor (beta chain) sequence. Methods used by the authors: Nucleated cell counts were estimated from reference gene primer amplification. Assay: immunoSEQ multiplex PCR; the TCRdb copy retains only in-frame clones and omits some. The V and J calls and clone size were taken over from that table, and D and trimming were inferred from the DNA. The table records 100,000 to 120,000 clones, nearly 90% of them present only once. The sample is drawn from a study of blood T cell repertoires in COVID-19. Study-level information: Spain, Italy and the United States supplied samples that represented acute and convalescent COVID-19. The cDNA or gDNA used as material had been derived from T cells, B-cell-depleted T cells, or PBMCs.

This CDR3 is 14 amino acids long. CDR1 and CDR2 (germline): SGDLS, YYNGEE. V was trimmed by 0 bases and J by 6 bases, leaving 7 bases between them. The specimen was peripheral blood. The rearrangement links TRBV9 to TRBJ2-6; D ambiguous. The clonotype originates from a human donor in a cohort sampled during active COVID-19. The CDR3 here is CASSVDAQANVLTF. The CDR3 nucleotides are TGTGCCAGCAGCGTAGATGCACAGGCCAACGTCCTGACTTTC.